The rows below give T cell receptor beta chains drawn from one sample of a study of shared clonotypes between healthy human individuals. The method was immunoSEQ multiplex PCR; TCRdb's version includes in-frame clones alone and lacks a portion of them. The sample shows roughly 2.5 million clones, approximately 94% of them seen only once. Material: naive CD4+ T cells sorted from blood. The receptors derive from a man aged 18 to 35 in good health. Each CDR3 is given with its conserved first and last residue. The D gene is left open where the match is weak. Rows give clone size only sometimes, using once, few, many, or a class for an expanded clone.

14 TRBJ2-5 NA NA TRBV10-3 CAISESGKGETQYF TGTGCCATCAGTGAGTCCGGGAAGGGGGAGACCCAGTACTTC
14 TRBJ2-2 NA NA TRBV9 CASSVDGGTGELFF TGTGCCAGCAGCGTAGATGGGGGAACCGGGGAGCTGTTTTTT
15 TRBJ2-1 TRBD1 once TRBV18 CASSPLETGGNEQFF TGTGCCAGCTCACCACTCGAGACAGGGGGCAATGAGCAGTTCTTC
15 TRBJ2-2 TRBD2 NA TRBV19 CASSILAGNTGELFF TGTGCCAGTAGTATCCTAGCGGGGAACACCGGGGAGCTGTTTTTT
15 TRBJ1-5 NA NA TRBV28 CASTPGGGRGQPQHF TGTGCCAGCACCCCGGGGGGAGGACGGGGACAGCCCCAGCATTTT
15 TRBJ1-6 NA NA TRBV5-3 CARSLRNDQNSPLHF TGTGCCAGAAGCTTGCGAAACGACCAGAATTCACCCCTCCACTTT
13 TRBJ2-7 TRBD1 NA TRBV14 CASSQAGTVEQYF TGTGCCAGCAGCCAAGCCGGGACAGTCGAGCAGTACTTC
13 TRBJ1-2 NA NA TRBV10-3 CAISAGVNYGYTF TGTGCCATCAGTGCAGGGGTAAACTATGGCTACACCTTC
11 TRBJ2-7 NA once TRBV28 CASTGVREQYF TGTGCCAGCACAGGGGTGAGAGAGCAGTACTTC
14 TRBJ1-6 NA NA TRBV23-1 CASSQPPQNSPLHF TGCGCCAGCAGTCAACCCCCCCAAAATTCACCCCTCCACTTT
12 TRBJ2-7 NA once TRBV7-2 CASSSMYLEQYF TGTGCCAGCAGCTCCATGTATCTCGAGCAGTACTTC
17 TRBJ2-3 TRBD2 NA TRBV19 CASSNPGVAGVTDTQYF TGTGCCAGTAGTAACCCCGGGGTAGCGGGGGTGACAGATACGCAGTATTTT
13 TRBJ2-5 NA few TRBV18 CASSRQNQETQYF TGTGCCAGCTCGCGACAGAACCAAGAGACCCAGTACTTC
14 TRBJ1-1 TRBD1 NA TRBV27 CASSYRGRVPEAFF TGTGCCAGCAGTTACAGGGGGCGAGTACCTGAAGCTTTCTTT
15 TRBJ1-5 NA NA TRBV28 CASSLGGVGIQPQHF TGTGCCAGCAGTTTGGGGGGCGTAGGGATTCAGCCCCAGCATTTT
15 TRBJ2-7 NA NA TRBV5-1 CASSLAPPPSYEQYF TGCGCCAGCAGCTTGGCCCCGCCGCCCTCCTACGAGCAGTACTTC
15 TRBJ1-2 NA once TRBV5-4 CASSLDRLGIYGYTF TGTGCCAGCAGCTTGGACCGACTCGGAATCTATGGCTACACCTTC
15 TRBJ2-4 NA NA TRBV2 CASSEEGGGKNIQYF TGTGCCAGCAGTGAAGAGGGAGGGGGGAAAAACATTCAGTACTTC
14 TRBJ1-3 NA NA TRBV2 CASSESVSGNTIYF TGTGCCAGCAGTGAATCCGTATCTGGAAACACCATATATTTT
13 TRBJ2-7 NA once TRBV30 CAWRQGYSYEQYF TGTGCCTGGAGACAGGGCTACTCCTACGAGCAGTACTTC
13 TRBJ1-2 NA NA TRBV6-5 CASSYNQGYGYTF TGTGCCAGCAGTTACAATCAGGGCTATGGCTACACCTTC
14 TRBJ1-3 NA NA TRBV11-2 CASSLTDSGNTIYF TGTGCCAGCAGCCTGACAGATTCTGGAAACACCATATATTTT
15 TRBJ2-3 TRBD2 NA TRBV5-1 CASSRSGGSTDTQYF TGCGCCAGCAGTAGGAGCGGGGGGTCGACAGATACGCAGTATTTT
20 TRBJ2-2 TRBD1 NA TRBV5-1 CASSSWGTGGSSGNTGELFF TGCGCCAGCAGCTCATGGGGGACAGGGGGTTCTAGCGGCAACACCGGGGAGCTGTTTTTT
14 TRBJ2-7 TRBD1 NA TRBV2 CASSGQEISYEQYF TGTGCCAGCAGCGGACAGGAGATCTCCTACGAGCAGTACTTC
14 TRBJ1-2 NA once TRBV5-5 CASSLIPETYGYTF TGTGCCAGCAGCTTGATCCCGGAAACTTATGGCTACACCTTC
15 TRBJ2-7 NA few TRBV7-2 CASSFLPGGRVEQYF TGTGCCAGCAGCTTCTTGCCCGGAGGCAGGGTCGAGCAGTACTTC
14 TRBJ2-7 TRBD1 NA TRBV7-2 CASNRDRGPYEQYF TGTGCCAGCAACAGGGACAGGGGGCCCTACGAGCAGTACTTC
17 TRBJ1-6 NA NA TRBV9 CASSVAPRAALNSPLHF TGTGCCAGCAGCGTAGCCCCGCGGGCGGCCCTAAATTCACCCCTCCACTTT
13 TRBJ1-2 NA NA TRBV9 CASSVATGIGYTF TGTGCCAGCAGCGTAGCTACGGGGATTGGCTACACCTTC
12 TRBJ1-4 NA NA TRBV6-1 CATRRVEEKLFF TGTGCCACCCGGAGGGTAGAGGAAAAACTGTTTTTT
17 TRBJ1-3 NA few TRBV4-1 CASSQGHPTGRGVTIYF TGCGCCAGCAGCCAAGGCCACCCCACGGGCCGTGGAGTCACCATATATTTT
15 TRBJ1-5 NA NA TRBV6-5 CASSYSGRQNQPQHF TGTGCCAGCAGTTACTCAGGCCGACAAAATCAGCCCCAGCATTTT
15 TRBJ1-3 NA NA TRBV18 CASSPSVGSGNTIYF TGTGCCAGCTCACCGTCCGTGGGGTCTGGAAACACCATATATTTT
16 TRBJ2-3 TRBD1 NA TRBV5-1 CASSFRTGLGTDTQYF TGCGCCAGCAGCTTCCGGACAGGGCTTGGCACAGATACGCAGTATTTT
12 TRBJ1-5 NA once TRBV6-6 CASSHISRAQHF TGTGCCAGCAGTCATATCTCCAGGGCCCAGCATTTT
12 TRBJ1-6 NA NA TRBV11-2 CASSAGNSPLHF TGTGCCAGCAGCGCCGGTAATTCACCCCTCCACTTT
14 TRBJ1-1 TRBD1 NA TRBV27 CASSPRTGVGGAFF TGTGCCAGCAGTCCGCGGACAGGGGTTGGGGGAGCCTTCTTT
14 TRBJ2-7 TRBD2 NA TRBV5-1 CASSRTSGSYEQYF TGCGCCAGCAGCCGGACTAGCGGGAGCTACGAGCAGTACTTC
14 TRBJ1-5 NA NA TRBV19 CASSIVQGTQPQHF TGTGCCAGTAGTATAGTTCAGGGTACTCAGCCCCAGCATTTT
12 TRBJ2-7 NA NA TRBV28 CASSSQGLQQYF TGTGCCAGCAGTTCTCAGGGTCTTCAGCAGTACTTC
16 TRBJ2-2 TRBD2 NA TRBV7-3 CASSLGSGANTGELFF TGTGCCAGCAGCTTAGGTAGCGGGGCGAACACCGGGGAGCTGTTTTTT
12 TRBJ1-1 TRBD1 NA TRBV30 CAWTETGGLTFF TGTGCCTGGACCGAGACAGGGGGCTTAACTTTCTTT
14 TRBJ2-5 NA NA TRBV7-9 CASSLTGLQETQYF TGTGCCAGCAGCTTGACGGGACTCCAAGAGACCCAGTACTTC
14 TRBJ2-7 TRBD2 once TRBV18 CASSGTSGGYEQYF TGTGCCAGCTCCGGGACTAGCGGGGGCTACGAGCAGTACTTC
13 TRBJ1-4 NA NA TRBV6-1 CASSEGVGEKLFF TGTGCCAGCAGCGAGGGTGTGGGTGAAAAACTGTTTTTT
15 TRBJ2-3 TRBD2 NA TRBV11-2 CASSPRISGSDTQYF TGTGCCAGCAGCCCTCGCATAAGCGGGAGTGATACGCAGTATTTT
16 TRBJ2-1 TRBD2 NA TRBV7-9 CASSLGRAGGLDEQFF TGTGCCAGCAGCTTAGGACGAGCGGGGGGGCTCGATGAGCAGTTCTTC
15 TRBJ2-7 TRBD1 NA TRBV6-5 CANRPDRVGSYEQYF TGTGCCAACAGGCCCGACAGGGTAGGAAGCTACGAGCAGTACTTC
17 TRBJ2-3 NA NA TRBV5-1 CASSPYRDSQYAGGFVF TGCGCCAGCAGCCCATACCGGGACAGTCAGTATGCGGGGGGTTTCGTTTTT
14 TRBJ1-2 NA few TRBV18 CASSPEQGNYGYTF TGTGCCAGCTCACCTGAACAGGGTAACTATGGCTACACCTTC
14 TRBJ2-7 TRBD1 NA TRBV2 CASSDRGRLYEQYF TGTGCCAGCAGTGACAGGGGGCGTTTATACGAGCAGTACTTC